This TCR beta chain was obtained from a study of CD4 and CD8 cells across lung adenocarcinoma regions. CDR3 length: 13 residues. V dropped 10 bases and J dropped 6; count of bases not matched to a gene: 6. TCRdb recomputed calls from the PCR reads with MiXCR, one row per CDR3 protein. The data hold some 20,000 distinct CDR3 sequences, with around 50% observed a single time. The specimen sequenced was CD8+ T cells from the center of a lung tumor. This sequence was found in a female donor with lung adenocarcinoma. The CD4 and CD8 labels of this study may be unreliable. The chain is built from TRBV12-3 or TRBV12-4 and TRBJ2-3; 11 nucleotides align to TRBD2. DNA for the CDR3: TGTGCCACTTCGACTAGCGGGACCGATACGCAGTATTTT. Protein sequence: CATSTSGTDTQYF.